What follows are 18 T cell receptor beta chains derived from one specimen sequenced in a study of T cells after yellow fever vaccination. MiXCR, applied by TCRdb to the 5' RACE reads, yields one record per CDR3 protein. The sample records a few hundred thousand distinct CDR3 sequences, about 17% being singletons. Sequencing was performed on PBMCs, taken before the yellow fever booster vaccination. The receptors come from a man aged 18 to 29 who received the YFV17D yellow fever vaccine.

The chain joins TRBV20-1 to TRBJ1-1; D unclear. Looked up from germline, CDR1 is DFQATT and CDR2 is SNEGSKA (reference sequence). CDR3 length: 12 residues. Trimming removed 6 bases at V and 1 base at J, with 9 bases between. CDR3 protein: CSAEPRNTEAFF. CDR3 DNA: TGCAGTGCAGAGCCCAGGAACACTGAAGCTTTCTTT.

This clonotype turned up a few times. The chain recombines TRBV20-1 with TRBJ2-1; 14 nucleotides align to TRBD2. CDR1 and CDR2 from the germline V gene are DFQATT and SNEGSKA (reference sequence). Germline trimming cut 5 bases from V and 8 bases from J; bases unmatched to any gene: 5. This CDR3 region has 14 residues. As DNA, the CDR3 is TGCAGTGCTCCAGGACTAGCGGGGGGCTATGAGCAGTTCTTC. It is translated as CSAPGLAGGYEQFF.

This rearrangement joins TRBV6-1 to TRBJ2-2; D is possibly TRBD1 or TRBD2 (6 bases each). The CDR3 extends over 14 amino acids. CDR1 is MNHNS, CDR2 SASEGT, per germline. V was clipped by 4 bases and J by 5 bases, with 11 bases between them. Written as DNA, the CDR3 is TGTGCCAGCAGTGTAACAGGGAGGACCGGGGAGCTGTTTTTT. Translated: CASSVTGRTGELFF.

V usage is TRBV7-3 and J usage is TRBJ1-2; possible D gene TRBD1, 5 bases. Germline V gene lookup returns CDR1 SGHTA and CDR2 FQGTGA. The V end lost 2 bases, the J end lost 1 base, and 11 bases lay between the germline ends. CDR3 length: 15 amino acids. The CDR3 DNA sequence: TGTGCCAGCAGCTTACTGGCAGGGAGTAACTATGGCTACACCTTC. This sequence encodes CASSLLAGSNYGYTF.

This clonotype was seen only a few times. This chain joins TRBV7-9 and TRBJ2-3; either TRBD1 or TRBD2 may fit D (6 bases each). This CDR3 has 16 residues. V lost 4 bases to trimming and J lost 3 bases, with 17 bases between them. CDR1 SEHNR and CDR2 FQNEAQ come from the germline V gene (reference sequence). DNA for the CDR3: TGTGCCAGCAGCTCCCAAGAACGAGGGGGGACAGATACGCAGTATTTT. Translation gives CASSSQERGGTDTQYF.

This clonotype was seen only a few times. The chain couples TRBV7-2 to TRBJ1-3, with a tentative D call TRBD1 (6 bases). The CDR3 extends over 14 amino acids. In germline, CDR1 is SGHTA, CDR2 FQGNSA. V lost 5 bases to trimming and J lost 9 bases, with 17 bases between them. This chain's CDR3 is CASSPSPGGTTIYF. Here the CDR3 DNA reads TGTGCCAGCAGCCCCTCCCCCGGGGGCACCACCATATATTTT. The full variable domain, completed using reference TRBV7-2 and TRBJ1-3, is GAGVSQSPSNKVTEKGKDVELRCDPISGHTALYWYRQSLGQGLEFLIYFQGNSAPDKSGLPSDRFSAERTGGSVSTLTIQRTQQEDSAVYLCASSPSPGGTTIYFGEGSWLTVV.

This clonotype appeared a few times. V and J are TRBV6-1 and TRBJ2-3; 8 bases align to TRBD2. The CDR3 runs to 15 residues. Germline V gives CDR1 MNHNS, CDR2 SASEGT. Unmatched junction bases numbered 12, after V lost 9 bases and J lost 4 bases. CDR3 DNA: TGTGCCAGTTTGTTCCCAGCGGGGGCCTCAGATACGCAGTATTTT. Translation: CASLFPAGASDTQYF.

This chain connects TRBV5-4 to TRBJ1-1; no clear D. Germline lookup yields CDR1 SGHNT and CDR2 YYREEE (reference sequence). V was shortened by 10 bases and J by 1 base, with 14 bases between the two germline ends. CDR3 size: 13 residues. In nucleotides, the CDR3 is TGTGCCGTCTCGGGAGGAGGGAACACTGAAGCTTTCTTT. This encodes CAVSGGGNTEAFF.

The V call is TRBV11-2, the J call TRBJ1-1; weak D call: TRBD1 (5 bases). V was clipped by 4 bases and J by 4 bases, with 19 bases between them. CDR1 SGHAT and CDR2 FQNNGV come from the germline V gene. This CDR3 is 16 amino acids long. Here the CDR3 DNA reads TGTGCCAGCAGCTCCGGTGTGGGGGGGAAGAGCACTGAAGCTTTCTTT. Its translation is CASSSGVGGKSTEAFF.

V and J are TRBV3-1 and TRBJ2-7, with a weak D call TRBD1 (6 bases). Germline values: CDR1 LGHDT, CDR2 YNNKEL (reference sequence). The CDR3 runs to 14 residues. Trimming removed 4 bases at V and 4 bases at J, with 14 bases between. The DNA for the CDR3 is TGTGCCAGCAGCCCTGGGGGCGGTAGGTACGAGCAGTACGTC. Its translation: CASSPGGGRYEQYV.

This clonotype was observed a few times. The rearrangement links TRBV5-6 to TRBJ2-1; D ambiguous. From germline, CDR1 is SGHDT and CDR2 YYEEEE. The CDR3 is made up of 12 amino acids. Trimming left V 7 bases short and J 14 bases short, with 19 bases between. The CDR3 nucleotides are TGTGCCAGCGGCCGGGCCGTTGGGTGGAAGTTCTTC. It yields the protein CASGRAVGWKFF.

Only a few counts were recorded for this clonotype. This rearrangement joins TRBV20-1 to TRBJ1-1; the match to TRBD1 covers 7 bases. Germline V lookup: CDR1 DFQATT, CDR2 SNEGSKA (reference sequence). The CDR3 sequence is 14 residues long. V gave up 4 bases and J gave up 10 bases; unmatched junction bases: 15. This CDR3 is CSATEQGKGDRAFF. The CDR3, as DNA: TGCAGTGCTACTGAACAGGGGAAGGGTGATCGAGCTTTCTTT.

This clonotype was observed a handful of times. Here the CDR3 DNA reads TGTGCCAGCAGCTCCCGCTTGCGGGGGGGCGGGTCCTACAATGAGCAGTTCTTC. Translated: CASSSRLRGGGSYNEQFF. The genes are TRBV7-9 and TRBJ2-1, with 9 bases fitting TRBD2. V lost 4 bases, J lost 1 base, and 11 bases stayed unmatched. This CDR3 is 18 amino acids long. Germline V gene data show CDR1 as SEHNR and CDR2 as FQNEAQ (reference sequence). Full variable domain (outside the CDR3, taken from reference TRBV7-9 and TRBJ2-1): DTGVSQNPRHKITKRGQNVTFRCDPISEHNRLYWYRQTLGQGPEFLTYFQNEAQLEKSRLLSDRFSAERPKGSFSTLEIQRTEQGDSAMYLCASSSRLRGGGSYNEQFFGPGTRLTVL.

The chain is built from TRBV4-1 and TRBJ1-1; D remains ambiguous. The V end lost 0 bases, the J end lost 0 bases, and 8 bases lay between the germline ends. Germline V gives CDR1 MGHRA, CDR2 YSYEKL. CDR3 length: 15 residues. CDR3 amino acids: CASSQEEGMNTEAFF. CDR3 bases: TGCGCCAGCAGCCAAGAGGAGGGTATGAACACTGAAGCTTTCTTT.

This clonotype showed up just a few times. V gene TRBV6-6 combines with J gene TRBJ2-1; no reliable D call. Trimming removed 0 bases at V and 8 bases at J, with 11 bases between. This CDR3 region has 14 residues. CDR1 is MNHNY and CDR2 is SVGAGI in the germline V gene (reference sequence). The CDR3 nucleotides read TGTGCCAGCAGTTACTCCTTGGCGGAGCATGAGCAGTTCTTC. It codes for CASSYSLAEHEQFF.

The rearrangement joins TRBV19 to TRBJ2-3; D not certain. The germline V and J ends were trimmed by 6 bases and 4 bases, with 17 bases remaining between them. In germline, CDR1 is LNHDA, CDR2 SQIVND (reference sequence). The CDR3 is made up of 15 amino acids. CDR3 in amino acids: CASRPGPRLSDTQYF. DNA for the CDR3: TGTGCCAGTAGACCCGGACCGCGCCTTTCAGATACGCAGTATTTT.

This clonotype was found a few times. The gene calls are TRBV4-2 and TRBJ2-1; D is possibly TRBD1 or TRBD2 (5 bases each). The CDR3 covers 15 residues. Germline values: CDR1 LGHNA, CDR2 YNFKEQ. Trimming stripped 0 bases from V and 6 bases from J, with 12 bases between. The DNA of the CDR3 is TGTGCCAGCAGCCAAGATGGGGGTTCCACCAATGAGCAGTTCTTC. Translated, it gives CASSQDGGSTNEQFF.

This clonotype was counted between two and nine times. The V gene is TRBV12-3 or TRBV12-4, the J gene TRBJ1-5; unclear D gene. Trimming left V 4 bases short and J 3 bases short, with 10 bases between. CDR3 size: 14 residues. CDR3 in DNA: TGTGCCAGCAGTTATCGGGTTACCAATCAGCCCCAGCATTTT. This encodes CASSYRVTNQPQHF.